The 30 T cell receptor beta chains listed next were all sequenced from one sample in a study of early T cells in non-severe SARS-CoV-2 infection. Each CDR3 protein is one row after TCRdb ran MiXCR on the 5' RACE reads. The sample lists approximately 84,000 distinct CDR3 sequences, about 12% occurring once. Sequences were obtained from whole blood. The receptors come from an adult who was a healthcare worker with PCR-confirmed SARS-CoV-2 infection or an uninfected control (not recorded which).

In its sample, this clonotype was seen a few times. The chain is built from TRBV7-2 and TRBJ1-1; D possibly corresponds to TRBD1 (6 bases). V gave up 5 bases and J gave up 4 bases, with 14 bases separating them. Germline V lookup: CDR1 SGHTA, CDR2 FQGNSA. This CDR3 has 14 residues. For the CDR3, the DNA is TGTGCCAGCAGCAGATCACAGGGAGGCACTGAAGCTTTCTTT. Amino acid sequence: CASSRSQGGTEAFF.

This chain links TRBV12-3 or TRBV12-4 with TRBJ2-7, with D unresolved. V lost 3 bases and J 4 bases, leaving 13 bases between the germline ends. CDR3 length: 14 residues. The CDR3 here is CASSLYLRTYEQYF. In DNA, the CDR3 is TGTGCCAGCAGTTTGTACCTCCGAACGTACGAGCAGTACTTC.

In its sample, this clonotype was seen many times. V is TRBV18 and J is TRBJ1-1, with 9 nucleotides matching TRBD1. The germline V gene has CDR1 KGHSH and CDR2 LQKENI. The CDR3 extends over 15 amino acids. Trimming removed 3 bases from V and 3 bases from J; junction bases left unmatched: 5. The CDR3 is CASSPKQGAHTEAFF. The CDR3 bases are TGTGCCAGCTCACCGAAACAGGGGGCGCACACTGAAGCTTTCTTT. Variable domain in full (rest from reference TRBV18 and TRBJ1-1): NAGVMQNPRHLVRRRGQEARLRCSPMKGHSHVYWYRQLPEEGLKFMVYLQKENIIDESGMPKERFSAEFPKEGPSILRIQQVVRGDSAAYFCASSPKQGAHTEAFFGQGTRLTVV.

This clonotype was counted a few times. The V and J genes are TRBV6-5 and TRBJ1-4; possible D gene TRBD1, 5 bases. CDR1 is MNHEY, CDR2 SVGAGI, per germline. Trimming removed 2 bases at V and 4 bases at J, with 20 bases between. CDR3 length equals 18 residues. CDR3 DNA: TGTGCCAGCAGTTACCCCAACACGGTTTGGGGCCTTAATGAAAAACTGTTTTTT. Encoded protein: CASSYPNTVWGLNEKLFF.

This clonotype was found a few times. This sequence joins TRBV18 and TRBJ2-3; a possible D gene is TRBD2 (6 bases). Trimming removed 3 bases from V and 0 bases from J, with 10 bases in between. This CDR3 contains 15 residues. Germline CDR1 reads KGHSH; CDR2 reads LQKENI. CDR3 region: CASSPIRESTDTQYF. Here the CDR3 DNA reads TGTGCCAGCTCACCGATCCGGGAGAGCACAGATACGCAGTATTTT.

A word on this clonotype: Just one base apart from a much larger clone, this may be a read error. The chain couples TRBV10-2 to TRBJ1-1; no definite D call. CDR3 size: 13 residues. The V end was cut by 10 bases, the J end by 5 bases, with 17 bases between. Germline lookup yields CDR1 WSHSY and CDR2 SAAADI. CDR3: CANMAGRRTEAFF. The CDR3 DNA is TGCGCCAACATGGCCGGGAGGCGAACTGAAGCTTTCTTT.

This clonotype appeared many times. The chain couples TRBV6-6 to TRBJ1-6, with D possibly TRBD1 on 6 matching bases. The germline gives CDR1 MNHNY, CDR2 SVGAGI (reference sequence). CDR3 size: 14 residues. Trimming removed 7 bases at V and 10 bases at J, with 17 bases between. The CDR3 DNA reads TGTGCCAGCACCCTGGACAGAGTAAACTCACCCCTCCACTTT. Encoded protein: CASTLDRVNSPLHF.

This clonotype occurred a few times. The V gene is TRBV6-5, the J gene TRBJ2-1; D might be TRBD1 (6 bases). The V gene lost 6 bases and the J gene lost 3 bases, with 15 bases spanning the gap. CDR1 and CDR2 (germline): MNHEY, SVGAGI. The CDR3 loop spans 15 amino acids. The CDR3 DNA is TGTGCCAGCAGCCCCGAGGGGACAATCTACAATGAGCAGTTCTTC. Protein sequence: CASSPEGTIYNEQFF.

The sample holds a few counts of this clonotype. This chain links TRBV6-5 with TRBJ2-6; D is unresolved. Trimming left V 5 bases short and J 0 bases short, with 8 bases between. Germline V gene data show CDR1 as MNHEY and CDR2 as SVGAGI. The CDR3 covers 15 residues. For the CDR3, the DNA is TGTGCCAGCAGTCCCCAGCGCTCTGGGGCCAACGTCCTGACTTTC. Protein sequence: CASSPQRSGANVLTF.

The chain uses TRBV5-1 and TRBJ1-1; weak D call: TRBD1 (6 bases). Germline CDR1 and CDR2: SGHRS and YFSETQ. V was cut by 4 bases and J by 2 bases, with 24 bases left in between. CDR3 length equals 18 residues. CDR3 amino acids: CASSLTGGLRTVNTEAFF. The CDR3 DNA sequence: TGCGCCAGCAGCCTGACAGGAGGATTGAGGACAGTTAACACTGAAGCTTTCTTT.

The chain employs TRBV7-2 and TRBJ1-1; no clear D. Germline CDR1 reads SGHTA; CDR2 reads FQGNSA. This CDR3 is built from 15 residues. Trimming took 5 bases from V and 1 from J, leaving 14 bases between them. CDR3 bases: TGTGCCAGCAGCACTCAGCGGGGTCGGAACACTGAAGCTTTCTTT. Translated, it gives CASSTQRGRNTEAFF.

V is TRBV7-9 and J is TRBJ1-5; no firm D call. CDR3 size: 12 residues. From germline, CDR1 is SEHNR and CDR2 FQNEAQ (reference sequence). V was pared by 1 base and J by 7 bases, with 5 bases between. In DNA, the CDR3 is TGTGCCAGCAGCTTAGGGAGGCAGCCCCAGCATTTT. Protein sequence: CASSLGRQPQHF.

This clonotype was detected only a few times. J is TRBJ2-7 and V is TRBV7-6; no clear D gene. The CDR3 is 15 residues long. CDR1 and CDR2 (germline): SGHVS, FNYEAQ. V shed 0 bases and J shed 3 bases, with 12 bases lying between them. The CDR3 DNA is TGTGCCAGCAGCTTAGCGCCCGCTCCGGACTACGAGCAGTACTTC. Protein product: CASSLAPAPDYEQYF.

The V gene is TRBV20-1, the J gene TRBJ2-5; D might be TRBD2 (6 bases). The CDR3 length is 14 residues. Trimming cost V 2 bases and J 2 bases, with 12 bases left between them. Germline V gives CDR1 DFQATT, CDR2 SNEGSKA (reference sequence). The CDR3 DNA is TGCAGTGCTAGACCCGGAGGGCAGCAAGAGACCCAGTACTTC. Translation: CSARPGGQQETQYF.

The genes are TRBV4-2 and TRBJ2-3, with D perhaps TRBD1 (5 bases). Germline values: CDR1 LGHNA, CDR2 YNFKEQ. With 1 base removed from V and 2 bases from J, the gap between germline ends came to 16 bases. The CDR3 has 17 amino acids. This CDR3 is CASSQVLKQAITDTQYF. The CDR3 nucleotides read TGTGCCAGCAGCCAAGTTCTGAAACAGGCAATCACAGATACGCAGTATTTT.

This clonotype was detected ten times or more. This chain uses TRBV12-3 or TRBV12-4 with TRBJ2-5; TRBD1 matches at 8 bases. The ends lost 6 bases at V and 5 bases at J; junction bases unmatched: 8. CDR3 length equals 14 residues. CDR3 sequence: CASSPDRARETQYF. For the CDR3, the DNA is TGTGCCAGCAGCCCGGACAGGGCTCGGGAGACCCAGTACTTC.

This clonotype has a handful of counts. The chain uses TRBV6-6 and TRBJ1-6; D may be TRBD1 (5 bases). Trimming shortened V by 5 bases and J by 4 bases, and 15 bases separated the two germline ends. CDR1 and CDR2 (germline): MNHNY, SVGAGI (reference sequence). The CDR3 runs to 16 residues. DNA of the CDR3: TGTGCCAGCAGTCCGGGGGTCAGGGTTTATAATTCACCCCTCCACTTT. Translating it yields CASSPGVRVYNSPLHF.

This clonotype occurred many times. V is TRBV2 and J is TRBJ2-5; D gene uncertain. The germline gives CDR1 SNHLY, CDR2 FYNNEI. V was clipped by 6 bases and J by 5 bases, with 16 bases between them. The CDR3 loop spans 14 amino acids. This chain's CDR3 is CASRQAADPETQYF. The CDR3 nucleotides read TGTGCCAGCAGGCAGGCAGCCGACCCTGAGACCCAGTACTTC.

This clonotype was seen many times. This chain links TRBV7-9 with TRBJ2-7; D ambiguous. Germline CDR1 and CDR2: SEHNR and FQNEAQ (reference sequence). The ends were cut back, 1 base at V and 3 bases at J, with 4 bases in the middle. This CDR3 comprises 12 residues. The CDR3 reads CASSLGDYEQYF. The CDR3 coding sequence is TGTGCCAGCAGCTTAGGGGACTACGAGCAGTACTTC. The full variable domain, with the rest looked up from reference TRBV7-9 and TRBJ2-7, is DTGVSQNPRHKITKRGQNVTFRCDPISEHNRLYWYRQTLGQGPEFLTYFQNEAQLEKSRLLSDRFSAERPKGSFSTLEIQRTEQGDSAMYLCASSLGDYEQYFGPGTRLTVT.

This clonotype was counted between two and nine times. The chain is built from TRBV9 and TRBJ1-1; no firm D call. The CDR3 is 14 residues long. Germline V gives CDR1 SGDLS, CDR2 YYNGEE. Trimming pared 5 bases from V and 3 bases from J, leaving 14 bases between. The CDR3 loop reads CASSATPAYTEAFF. In nucleotides, the CDR3 is TGTGCCAGCAGTGCGACTCCGGCTTACACTGAAGCTTTCTTT.

This clonotype occurred many times. The CDR3: CASQRTSRVYEQYF. The CDR3 nucleotides read TGTGCCAGCCAGAGGACTAGTAGGGTCTACGAGCAGTACTTC. V usage is TRBV2 and J usage is TRBJ2-7, with TRBD2 matching over 7 bases. Losses at the gene ends were 8 bases for V and 3 bases for J; bases not matched to a gene: 10. The CDR3 covers 14 residues. Germline-derived CDR1 and CDR2 are SNHLY and FYNNEI.

This chain uses TRBV6-1 with TRBJ1-1; 7 positions agree with TRBD1. Losses at the gene ends were 1 base for V and 7 bases for J; bases not matched to a gene: 6. Germline CDR1 and CDR2: MNHNS and SASEGT. This CDR3 is built from 14 residues. For the CDR3, the DNA is TGTGCCAGCAGTGAAGAGGGGGCGGTTGGTGAAGCTTTCTTT. This sequence encodes CASSEEGAVGEAFF.

In its sample, this clonotype was seen many times. This chain joins TRBV20-1 and TRBJ1-4; perhaps TRBD1 as D (6 bases). Trimming removed 3 bases from V and 11 bases from J, with 10 bases in between. Germline V CDR1 and CDR2: DFQATT, SNEGSKA (reference sequence). CDR3 size: 11 residues. CDR3 residues: CSASAQGKLFF. The CDR3 nucleotides read TGCAGTGCTAGCGCTCAGGGGAAACTGTTTTTT.

This clonotype was recorded many times. The rearrangement uses TRBV10-3 and TRBJ2-1; D ambiguous. The CDR3 totals 13 residues. CDR1 and CDR2 from the germline V gene are ENHRY and SYGVKD. Trimming left V 6 bases short and J 5 bases short, with 11 bases between. The CDR3 DNA sequence: TGTGCCATCAGGAGCGACACCCACAATGAGCAGTTCTTC. Encoded protein: CAIRSDTHNEQFF.

This clonotype showed up just a few times. In DNA form, the CDR3 reads TGCAGTGTATTCGGACAGGGAGCTAACTATGGCTACACCTTC. It specifies CSVFGQGANYGYTF. This chain joins TRBV20-1 and TRBJ1-2; TRBD1 matches at 8 bases. Germline V lookup: CDR1 DFQATT, CDR2 SNEGSKA (reference sequence). V lost 7 bases, J lost 0 bases, and 7 bases stayed unmatched. The CDR3 extends over 14 amino acids.

For this clonotype: The final CDR3 position lacks the conserved phenylalanine or tryptophan, pointing to a likely read error. The gene calls are TRBV7-9 and TRBJ2-3, with D maybe TRBD2 (5 bases). Germline lookup yields CDR1 SEHNR and CDR2 FQNEAQ (reference sequence). The CDR3 sequence is 13 residues long. V was pared by 5 bases and J by 1 base, with 7 bases between. DNA for the CDR3: TGTGCCAGCAGCCGGACTCGCACAGATACGCAGTATTCT. Protein product: CASSRTRTDTQYS.

This clonotype was seen ten or more times. This chain connects TRBV5-6 to TRBJ2-3, with D unclear. Germline V gene data show CDR1 as SGHDT and CDR2 as YYEEEE. Trimming took 4 bases from V and 6 from J, leaving 9 bases between them. The CDR3 contains 12 residues. CDR3 in DNA: TGTGCCAGCAGCCTCTCCCGTGATACGCAGTATTTT. It is translated as CASSLSRDTQYF. Filled out from reference TRBV5-6 and TRBJ2-3, the complete variable domain reads DAGVTQSPTHLIKTRGQQVTLRCSPKSGHDTVSWYQQALGQGPQFIFQYYEEEERQRGNFPDRFSGHQFPNYSSELNVNALLLGDSALYLCASSLSRDTQYFGPGTRLTVL.

This clonotype turned up a few times. The rearrangement uses TRBV28 and TRBJ2-5; possible D gene TRBD1, 6 bases. Per germline, CDR1 MDHEN and CDR2 SYDVKM. V dropped 6 bases and J dropped 4 bases, with 21 bases sitting between them. The CDR3 contains 16 residues. Written as DNA, the CDR3 is TGTGCCAGCAGGCTAGTGGAGACAGGCGCCCGAGAGACCCAGTACTTC. Amino acid sequence: CASRLVETGARETQYF.

This clonotype was counted ten times or more. The chain is built from TRBV30 and TRBJ2-7; no reliable D call. The CDR3 consists of 13 residues. The V gene lost 3 bases and the J gene lost 5 bases, with 14 bases spanning the gap. The germline V gene encodes CDR1 GTSNPN and CDR2 SVGIG (reference sequence). CDR3 nucleotide sequence: TGTGCCTGGAGCCGGCCCCCGTCCCACGAGCAGTACTTC. Its protein is CAWSRPPSHEQYF.

The chain recombines TRBV7-2 with TRBJ2-5; D gene uncertain. The CDR3 runs 14 residues. Germline lookup yields CDR1 SGHTA and CDR2 FQGNSA. V lost 1 base and J 5 bases, leaving 11 bases between the germline ends. The CDR3 DNA reads TGTGCCAGCAGCTTAGGCCCGGCCTTGGAGACCCAGTACTTC. It translates to CASSLGPALETQYF.